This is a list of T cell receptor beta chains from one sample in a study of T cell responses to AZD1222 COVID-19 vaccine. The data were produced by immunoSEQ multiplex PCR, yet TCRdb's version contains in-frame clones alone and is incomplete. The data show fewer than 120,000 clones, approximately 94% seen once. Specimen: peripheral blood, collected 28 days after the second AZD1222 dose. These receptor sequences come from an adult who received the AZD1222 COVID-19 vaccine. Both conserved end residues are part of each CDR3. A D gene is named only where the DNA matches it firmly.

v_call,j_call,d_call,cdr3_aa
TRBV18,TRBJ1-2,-,CASSQTGAGNSGYTF
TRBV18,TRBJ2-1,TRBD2,CASSPALAGSRNEQFF
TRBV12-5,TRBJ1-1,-,CASGLAKGGPTEAFF
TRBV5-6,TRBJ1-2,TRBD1,CASSLRGQGDGYTF
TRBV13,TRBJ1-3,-,CASSSRKQEQGFNGNTIYF
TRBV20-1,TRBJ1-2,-,CSASPTGYSYGYTF
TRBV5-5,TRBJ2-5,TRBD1,CASSLGQGGPQETQYF
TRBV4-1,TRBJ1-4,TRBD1,CASSQDRGPSNEKLFF
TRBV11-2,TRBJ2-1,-,CASSSARRYNEQFF
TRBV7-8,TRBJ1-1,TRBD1,CASSSDRGPGTEAFF
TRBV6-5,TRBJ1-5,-,CASSLRNNQPQHF
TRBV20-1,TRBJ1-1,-,CSASSGIFGTEAFF
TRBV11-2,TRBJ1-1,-,CASSLRGGMNTEAFF
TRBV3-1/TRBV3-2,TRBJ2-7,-,CASSQDIGRRGSYEQYF
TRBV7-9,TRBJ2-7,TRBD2,CASSPSPKGTSGYEQYF
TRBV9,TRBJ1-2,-,CASSVGGVGYTF
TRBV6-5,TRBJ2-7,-,CASSLDKQSYEQYF
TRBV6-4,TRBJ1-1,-,CASSALGNTEAFF
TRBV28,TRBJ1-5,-,CASSVMVGYSNQPQHF
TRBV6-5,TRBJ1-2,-,CASSRGEGYGYTF
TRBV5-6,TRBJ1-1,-,CASTTTRVKVGANTEAFF
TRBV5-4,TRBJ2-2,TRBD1,CASSSQRDRHTGELFF
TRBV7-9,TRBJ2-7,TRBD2,CASSPKRLAGGVSYEQYF
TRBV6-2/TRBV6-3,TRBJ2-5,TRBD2,CASSPSPDTGGETQYF
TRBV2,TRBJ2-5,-,CASSEAPWGTYQETQYF
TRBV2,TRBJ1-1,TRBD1,CASRTGTDLRSAFF
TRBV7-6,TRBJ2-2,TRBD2,CASSTASGRSGELFF
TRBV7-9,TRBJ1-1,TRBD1,CASSSPRATGATNTEAFF
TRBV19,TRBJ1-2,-,CASSPKRNANYGYTF
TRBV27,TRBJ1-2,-,CASSLTPNYGYTF
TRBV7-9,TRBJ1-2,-,CASRGGDLYGYTF
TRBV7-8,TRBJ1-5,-,CASAPSTDQPQHF
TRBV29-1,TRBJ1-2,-,CSGRVDYGYTF
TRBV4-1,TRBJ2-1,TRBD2,CASSQVGGGSYNEQFF
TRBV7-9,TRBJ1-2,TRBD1,CASSSRDRGYGYTF
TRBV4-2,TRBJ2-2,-,CASSQAGMDTGELFF
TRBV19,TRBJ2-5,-,CASSIAKETQYF
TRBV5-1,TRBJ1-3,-,CASSDGGSLEVDTIYF